This entry lists 28 T cell receptor beta chains sequenced from one sample in a study of OX40 agonist ivuxolimab in advanced cancers. Profiling relied on immunoSEQ multiplex PCR, and the TCRdb table lists in-frame clones only, not all of them. The sample lists 65,000 to 75,000 clones; about 85% were seen once. Specimen: CD4+ or CD8+ T cells sorted from blood, collected in a trial of the OX40 agonist ivuxolimab. The receptor set was obtained from an adult with an advanced solid tumor such as melanoma, head and neck, liver or kidney cancer.

The CDR3 loop reads CASSLIERSTDTQYF. DNA of the CDR3: TGCGCCAGCAGCTTGATTGAGCGGAGCACAGATACGCAGTATTTT. The rearrangement uses TRBV5-1 and TRBJ2-3, with D perhaps TRBD2 (5 bases). CDR1 is SGHRS, CDR2 YFSETQ, per germline. The V end lost 1 base, the J end lost 0 bases, and 9 bases lay between the germline ends. This CDR3 spans 15 amino acids. Variable domain in full (rest from reference TRBV5-1 and TRBJ2-3): KAGVTQTPRYLIKTRGQQVTLSCSPISGHRSVSWYQQTPGQGLQFLFEYFSETQRNKGNFPGRFSGRQFSNSRSEMNVSTLELGDSALYLCASSLIERSTDTQYFGPGTRLTVL.

The chain joins TRBV5-1 to TRBJ2-7; 8 nucleotides agree with TRBD2. The CDR3 contains 15 residues. Germline CDR1 is SGHRS and CDR2 is YFSETQ. After removal of 1 base from V and 5 bases from J, the junction contained 8 bases not matched to a gene. The CDR3 nucleotides are TGCGCCAGCAGCTTGACTAGCGGCCCCCCCAACGAGCAGTACTTC. Its protein product is CASSLTSGPPNEQYF.

The gene calls are TRBV30 and TRBJ1-1; 9 positions match TRBD1. This CDR3 is built from 13 residues. Germline V gene data show CDR1 as GTSNPN and CDR2 as SVGIG (reference sequence). J lost 5 bases, V lost 4 bases, and 5 bases had no gene match. The CDR3 bases are TGTGCCTGGACCAGGACAGGGGCAACTGAAGCTTTCTTT. Residues: CAWTRTGATEAFF.

J is TRBJ1-1 and V is TRBV5-1; 9 nucleotides align to TRBD1. Germline lookup yields CDR1 SGHRS and CDR2 YFSETQ. The CDR3 runs 17 residues. The V and J ends lost 0 bases and 2 bases, in that order; junction bases with no gene match: 8. In nucleotides, the CDR3 is TGCGCCAGCAGCTTGGGGGCCGGGACAGGGATCAACACTGAAGCTTTCTTT. This translates into CASSLGAGTGINTEAFF.

The V and J genes are TRBV5-6 and TRBJ2-7; D unclear. From germline, CDR1 is SGHDT and CDR2 YYEEEE. Trimming cost V 4 bases and J 4 bases, with 6 bases left between them. The CDR3 is made up of 11 amino acids. DNA for the CDR3: TGTGCCAGCAGCCGCGAGTACGAGCAGTACTTC. Translation gives CASSREYEQYF.

The chain joins TRBV10-3 to TRBJ2-7; no definite D call. Trimming shortened V by 0 bases and J by 0 bases, and 6 bases separated the two germline ends. The CDR3 is made up of 14 amino acids. Germline CDR1 is ENHRY and CDR2 is SYGVKD. The CDR3 DNA reads TGTGCCATCAGTGAGTCTCGGGCCTCCTACGAGCAGTACTTC. Translated: CAISESRASYEQYF.

The rearrangement links TRBV7-8 to TRBJ2-7; 8 bases line up with TRBD2. This CDR3 contains 16 residues. Germline V lookup: CDR1 SGHVS, CDR2 FQNEAQ. Germline trimming cut 5 bases from V and 2 bases from J; bases unmatched to any gene: 11. In DNA, the CDR3 is TGTGCCAGCAGCCCCAATACGGGAGGGCCGACCTACGAGCAGTACTTC. Amino acids: CASSPNTGGPTYEQYF.

The J gene is TRBJ2-7, the V gene TRBV11-3, with D unclear. The V gene lost 3 bases and the J gene lost 7 bases, with 10 bases spanning the gap. The CDR3 length is 12 residues. Germline V gives CDR1 SGHNT, CDR2 YENEEA. The CDR3 DNA reads TGTGCCAGCAGCTTCGACGGTGGGGAGCAGTACTTC. This codes for CASSFDGGEQYF.

This chain connects TRBV19 to TRBJ2-3; D is unclear. This CDR3 is built from 16 residues. Germline V gene sequence: CDR1 LNHDA, CDR2 SQIVND (reference sequence). Trimming removed 2 bases from V and 4 bases from J, with 16 bases in between. The DNA for the CDR3 is TGTGCCAGTAGTATATCCGGAATCCGGCTGGCAGATACGCAGTATTTT. Protein sequence: CASSISGIRLADTQYF.

The CDR3 is CASSLAVGTGDGYTF. The CDR3 region has the DNA TGTGCCAGCAGCTTAGCGGTCGGGACAGGGGATGGCTACACCTTC. The gene calls are TRBV7-9 and TRBJ1-2, with 10 bases matching TRBD1. Germline CDR1 is SEHNR and CDR2 is FQNEAQ (reference sequence). There are 15 residues in the CDR3. V lost 0 bases, J lost 6 bases, and 4 bases stayed unmatched.

The gene calls are TRBV7-2 and TRBJ1-1, with 7 bases identical to TRBD1. The CDR3 contains 16 residues. J gave up 2 bases and V 1 base, and 7 bases lay outside the gene matches. Per the germline V gene, CDR1 is SGHTA and CDR2 is FQGNSA. CDR3 coding DNA: TGTGCCAGCAGCTTAGTTGGCGGACAGGCCAACACTGAAGCTTTCTTT. Translation: CASSLVGGQANTEAFF.

This CDR3 is CASSLIGSSYNEQFF. CDR3 DNA: TGTGCCAGCAGCTTAATAGGGAGCTCCTACAATGAGCAGTTCTTC. The genes are TRBV7-9 and TRBJ2-1; D may be TRBD2 (5 bases). Germline values: CDR1 SEHNR, CDR2 FQNEAQ (reference sequence). This CDR3 has 15 residues. Trimming cost V 2 bases and J 0 bases, with 8 bases left between them.

The chain has TRBV18 and TRBJ1-3, with 8 bases matching TRBD1. Per germline, CDR1 KGHSH and CDR2 LQKENI. Unmatched junction bases numbered 5, after V lost 4 bases and J lost 6 bases. The CDR3 covers 14 residues. CDR3 sequence reads: CASSRNRGENTIYF. CDR3 bases: TGTGCCAGCTCACGGAACAGGGGGGAAAACACCATATATTTT.

This clone was found once. V usage is TRBV18 and J usage is TRBJ2-5; D might be TRBD1 (6 bases). The V gene's germline CDR1 is KGHSH and CDR2 LQKENI. CDR3 length: 15 amino acids. V was cut by 3 bases and J by 5 bases, with 16 bases left in between. The CDR3 coding sequence is TGTGCCAGCTCACCCGCAACAGGGCTGGGGGAGACCCAGTACTTC. It codes for CASSPATGLGETQYF.

The chain employs TRBV5-8 and TRBJ2-3; the match to TRBD1 covers 10 bases. Trimming at V came to 3 bases and at J to 2 bases, leaving 6 bases not matched to a gene. CDR1 is SGHTS, CDR2 YDEGEE, per germline. This CDR3 is 16 amino acids long. The CDR3 reads CASSWGQGTYTDTQYF. For the CDR3, the DNA is TGTGCCAGCAGCTGGGGACAGGGGACGTACACAGATACGCAGTATTTT.

The chain employs TRBV7-2 and TRBJ1-6; D not certain. The germline gives CDR1 SGHTA, CDR2 FQGNSA. V shed 2 bases and J shed 9 bases, with 14 bases lying between them. This CDR3 contains 15 residues. CDR3 sequence reads: CASSLSDARSSPLHF. The CDR3 bases are TGTGCCAGCAGCTTAAGTGACGCCCGTAGTTCACCCCTCCACTTT.

The sample holds one count of this clone. The chain carries TRBV5-4 and TRBJ2-1; TRBD1 matches at 10 bases. Trimming removed 1 base from V and 7 bases from J; junction bases left unmatched: 5. The germline gives CDR1 SGHNT, CDR2 YYREEE (reference sequence). CDR3 length: 15 amino acids. The CDR3 protein is CASSLIGTGANEQFF. CDR3 coding DNA: TGTGCCAGCAGCTTGATCGGGACAGGGGCGAATGAGCAGTTCTTC.

V gene TRBV29-1 combines with J gene TRBJ2-7; the D call may be TRBD1 or TRBD2 (5 bases each). Trimming took off 6 bases at V and 6 bases at J, with 21 bases between the two ends. CDR3 length: 14 amino acids. Germline V gene data show CDR1 as SQVTM and CDR2 as ANQGSEA. CDR3 sequence reads: CSVPKSGPSSEQYF. CDR3 nucleotide sequence: TGCAGCGTCCCGAAGTCGGGACCGTCGAGCGAGCAGTACTTC.

This rearrangement joins TRBV20-1 to TRBJ2-2; D not certain. Trimming took 4 bases from V and 3 from J, leaving 3 bases between them. The CDR3 has 11 amino acids. Looked up from germline, CDR1 is DFQATT and CDR2 is SNEGSKA (reference sequence). In DNA form, the CDR3 reads TGCAGTGCTAAGGACACCGGGGAGCTGTTTTTT. This sequence encodes CSAKDTGELFF.

J is TRBJ2-3 and V is TRBV7-9; weak D call: TRBD1 (6 bases). The V end lost 6 bases, the J end lost 5 bases, and 12 bases lay between the germline ends. CDR3 length: 13 residues. Germline CDR1 and CDR2: SEHNR and FQNEAQ (reference sequence). The CDR3 is CASRRQALDTQYF. CDR3 DNA sequence: TGTGCCAGCAGGAGACAGGCATTAGATACGCAGTATTTT.

The chain links TRBV5-5 to TRBJ1-5, with a possible D match to TRBD1 (5 bases). CDR3 length equals 14 residues. V shed 3 bases and J shed 6 bases, with 13 bases lying between them. CDR1 SGHKS and CDR2 YYEKEE come from the germline V gene (reference sequence). The CDR3 region has the DNA TGTGCCAGCAGCTCGGACATTGGGGGTCAGCCCCAGCATTTT. Translated: CASSSDIGGQPQHF.

The V gene is TRBV5-1, the J gene TRBJ1-4; 7 bases agree with TRBD1. Looked up from germline, CDR1 is SGHRS and CDR2 is YFSETQ. The CDR3 is 16 amino acids. Trimming removed 6 bases from V and 0 bases from J; junction bases left unmatched: 8. The CDR3 DNA reads TGCGCCAGCACCAAGACCGGGACAGCAACTAATGAAAAACTGTTTTTT. Its protein is CASTKTGTATNEKLFF.

The chain links TRBV7-2 to TRBJ2-5; D possibly uses TRBD1 or TRBD2 (5 bases each). The CDR3 is 15 amino acids. Trimming pared 5 bases from V and 7 bases from J, leaving 20 bases between. Per germline, CDR1 SGHTA and CDR2 FQGNSA. DNA of the CDR3: TGTGCCAGCAGCCCCGGGGCAACCGAGGGGTTGACCCAGTACTTC. Its protein product is CASSPGATEGLTQYF.

This sequence joins TRBV29-1 and TRBJ2-7; either TRBD1 or TRBD2 may fit D (5 bases each). With 7 bases removed from V and 6 bases from J, the gap between germline ends came to 19 bases. Per germline, CDR1 SQVTM and CDR2 ANQGSEA. The length of the CDR3 is 13 residues. CDR3 in amino acids: CSASQEEISEQYF. CDR3 sequence (DNA): TGCAGCGCCTCACAGGAGGAGATCTCCGAGCAGTACTTC.

The chain carries TRBV2 and TRBJ1-2, with D perhaps matching TRBD1 (5 bases). Trimming took off 5 bases at V and 6 bases at J, with 10 bases between the two ends. Germline V CDR1 and CDR2: SNHLY, FYNNEI. The CDR3 length is 12 residues. The CDR3 nucleotides are TGTGCCAGCAGTTGGGGCGAGGATGGCTACACCTTC. This translates into CASSWGEDGYTF.

This chain links TRBV5-1 with TRBJ1-4; D remains unclear. This CDR3 is built from 14 residues. Germline V gives CDR1 SGHRS, CDR2 YFSETQ. V dropped 2 bases and J dropped 4 bases, with 9 bases sitting between them. CDR3 bases: TGCGCCAGCAGCTTTATTGGGAGTAATGAAAAACTGTTTTTT. This encodes CASSFIGSNEKLFF.

This clone was found once. The rearrangement uses TRBV19 and TRBJ2-3; 12 positions agree with TRBD2. J gave up 2 bases and V 3 bases, and 12 bases lay outside the gene matches. The CDR3 extends over 19 amino acids. Germline V CDR1 and CDR2: LNHDA, SQIVND (reference sequence). CDR3 DNA sequence: TGTGCCAGTAGTATTGGTAAGGCTAGCGGGAGGGGACTCACAGATACGCAGTATTTT. Protein: CASSIGKASGRGLTDTQYF.

This chain uses TRBV10-3 with TRBJ1-1, with no clear D. The germline gives CDR1 ENHRY, CDR2 SYGVKD. The V and J ends lost 7 bases and 2 bases respectively, with 11 bases between them. This CDR3 is 13 amino acids long. The CDR3 here is CAITPTVNTEAFF. DNA for the CDR3: TGTGCCATCACCCCCACAGTCAACACTGAAGCTTTCTTT.